This TCR beta chain appears in the sequencing data of a study of Tregs in tolerant kidney transplant recipients. Study overall: Sorting of CD4+CD25+CD127- cells followed approximately three-day belatacept mixed lymphocyte reactions, sometimes with roughly five-day graft donor restimulation. Findings and caveats of the study: Findings come from small patient numbers and require larger validation.

The V gene's germline CDR1 is MNHNY and CDR2 SVGAGI (reference sequence). The CDR3 sequence is 13 residues long. With 7 bases clipped from V and 9 bases from J, the junction kept 12 bases outside the gene matches. This table comes from immunoSEQ multiplex PCR, and its TCRdb copy is limited to in-frame clones, with some not included. The profile shows just over 30,000 clones, 82% of them singletons. Of note for this clone: Its antigen remains unidentified.

Input material: Tregs from blood cultured with allogeneic cells. The rearrangement links TRBV6-6 to TRBJ2-7; 7 positions match TRBD2. The TCR comes from a human donor in good health. The CDR3 spells CASTAGVLSGQYF. The CDR3 DNA reads as TGTGCCAGCACTGCGGGAGTCCTAAGTGGGCAGTACTTC.